Here is one T cell receptor beta chain with its context. The antigen is not known. Other nucleotide sequences in the sample specify the same CDR3. Method: immunoSEQ multiplex PCR; TCRdb's copy keeps in-frame clones and lacks some. In the table there are roughly 100,000 clones, 84% of which are singletons. These data belong to a study of T cell responses to AZD1222 COVID-19 vaccine. The CDR3 runs to 13 residues. V was trimmed by 2 bases and J by 1 base, leaving 6 bases between them. Germline assignment: CDR1 LGHDT and CDR2 YNNKEL (reference sequence). Study-wide findings and caveats: Vaccine-associated CD4 TCRs spanned spike, dominant at 160-218 and 743-854. Clonal diversity may have been underestimated, and the donors were mostly white British, with more females than males.

The sample in question was peripheral blood, obtained 28 days after the second AZD1222 dose. The rearrangement links TRBV3-1 (or the pseudogene TRBV3-2) to TRBJ2-7; the D is unclear. This TCR was sampled from an adult who received the AZD1222 COVID-19 vaccine. CDR3 in amino acids: CASSQRGSYEQYF. Here the CDR3 DNA reads TGTGCCAGCAGCCAACGAGGTTCCTACGAGCAGTACTTC.